A single sample is the source of the 11 T cell receptor beta chains below, sequenced in a study of blood T cells in healthy people across ages (dated by TCRdb to between 2014 and 2017). Preparation of the library involved 5' RACE. Sequencing used an Illumina HiSeq 2500. A second PCR of roughly 6 to 11 cycles was performed with a sample-barcoded 5' primer and a J-beta primer mix. TCRdb's own reprocessing of the public reads used fastp at Q25 and MiXCR and kept productive beta chains. One record per CDR3 amino acid sequence lists the most common genes and DNA. This sample lists 1.4 million to 1.5 million distinct CDR3 sequences; around 39% were detected once. The ten largest account for roughly 7.9% of the sample. Sample: blood. These receptors were taken from a woman aged 18-29 years in good health.

The chain couples TRBV10-3 to TRBJ1-5; 8 bases line up with TRBD1. This CDR3 spans 14 amino acids. V shed 3 bases and J 7 bases; nucleotides not matched to a gene: 5. In germline, CDR1 is ENHRY, CDR2 SYGVKD. The CDR3 loop is CAISDGQGGQPQHF. CDR3 nucleotide sequence: TGTGCCATCAGTGATGGACAGGGAGGCCAGCCCCAGCATTTT.

This clonotype was observed many times. The gene calls are TRBV27 and TRBJ2-5, with D uncertain. V gave up 8 bases and J gave up 2 bases, with 3 bases separating them. Germline V gene lookup returns CDR1 MNHEY and CDR2 SMNVEV (reference sequence). The length of the CDR3 is 10 residues. CDR3 loop: CASGQETQYF. For the CDR3, the DNA is TGTGCCAGCGGACAAGAGACCCAGTACTTC.

This clonotype was counted only a few times. The rearrangement links TRBV2 to TRBJ2-7; 7 nucleotides line up with TRBD1. V lost 6 bases, J lost 1 base, and 6 bases stayed unmatched. The CDR3 has 14 residues. CDR1 and CDR2 from the germline V gene are SNHLY and FYNNEI. The CDR3 sequence is CASRGQSYSYEQYF. In DNA form, the CDR3 reads TGTGCCAGCAGGGGACAGAGTTATTCCTACGAGCAGTACTTC.

V is TRBV5-1 and J is TRBJ2-7, with 7 bases aligning to TRBD2. The ends lost 3 bases at V and 7 bases at J; junction bases unmatched: 13. Germline CDR1 SGHRS, CDR2 YFSETQ. This CDR3 has 15 residues. The CDR3 DNA follows: TGCGCCAGCAGCTGGGGGACTACAAGTGTCAATGAGCAGTACTTC. Translating it yields CASSWGTTSVNEQYF.

This sequence joins TRBV19 and TRBJ1-5, with D hard to call. The CDR3 contains 15 residues. CDR1 is LNHDA, CDR2 SQIVND, per germline (reference sequence). V dropped 7 bases and J dropped 0 bases, with 13 bases sitting between them. CDR3 sequence reads: CASNPRQYSNQPQHF. The CDR3 DNA follows: TGTGCCAGTAACCCGAGGCAGTATAGCAATCAGCCCCAGCATTTT.

V is TRBV5-1 and J is TRBJ2-5; 8 nucleotides match TRBD1. Germline CDR1 SGHRS, CDR2 YFSETQ. V was clipped by 5 bases and J by 1 base; unmatched bases: 13. The CDR3 covers 17 residues. CDR3 amino acids: CASRKTWTGMSQETQYF. CDR3 DNA: TGCGCCAGCAGGAAGACCTGGACAGGGATGTCCCAAGAGACCCAGTACTTC.

The chain has TRBV18 and TRBJ1-1; D is undetermined. The CDR3 covers 15 residues. V gave up 3 bases and J gave up 7 bases, with 18 bases separating them. Per germline, CDR1 KGHSH and CDR2 LQKENI. CDR3 sequence: CASSPPGYTEIEAFF. CDR3 coding DNA: TGTGCCAGCTCACCCCCGGGCTACACGGAAATTGAAGCTTTCTTT.

V is TRBV5-1 and J is TRBJ1-1; the match to TRBD1 covers 7 bases. The CDR3 covers 16 residues. CDR1 is SGHRS and CDR2 is YFSETQ in the germline V gene. The V gene end was trimmed by 0 bases and the J gene end by 2 bases; junction bases not matched to a gene: 7. The CDR3 loop is CASSLGARGENTEAFF. Written as DNA, the CDR3 is TGCGCCAGCAGCTTGGGGGCCAGGGGGGAAAACACTGAAGCTTTCTTT.

The V gene is TRBV5-4, the J gene TRBJ2-3; 10 nucleotides line up with TRBD1. Trimming at V came to 8 bases and at J to 2 bases, leaving 8 bases not matched to a gene. Germline V CDR1 and CDR2: SGHNT, YYREEE (reference sequence). This CDR3 spans 15 amino acids. The CDR3 DNA sequence: TGTGCCAGTACGAGGGACAGGGGTTCCACAGATACGCAGTATTTT. The encoded protein is CASTRDRGSTDTQYF. Together with reference TRBV5-4 and TRBJ2-3, the CDR3 gives the full variable domain: ETGVTQSPTHLIKTRGQQVTLRCSSQSGHNTVSWYQQALGQGPQFIFQYYREEENGRGNFPPRFSGLQFPNYSSELNVNALELDDSALYLCASTRDRGSTDTQYFGPGTRLTVL.

The rearrangement links TRBV27 to TRBJ1-3; 9 nucleotides match TRBD1. The J segment lost 1 base and the V segment lost 6 bases, leaving 7 bases of the junction unmatched. CDR1 and CDR2 from the germline V gene are MNHEY and SMNVEV (reference sequence). The CDR3 runs to 16 residues. CDR3 in DNA: TGTGCCAGCAGGGCCGGGACAGGGCCTTCTGGAAACACCATATATTTT. Its protein is CASRAGTGPSGNTIYF.

Only a few counts were recorded for this clonotype. V is TRBV21-1 and J is TRBJ2-5. TRBV21-1 is a documented pseudogene. The CDR3 has 15 amino acids. As DNA, the CDR3 is TGTGCCAGCAGCAAAGCGCTTTGGCCACAAGAGACCCAGTACTTC. The encoded protein is CASSKALWPQETQYF.